This T cell receptor (beta chain) was obtained from a study of shared clonotypes between healthy human individuals. About the study: The people who gave samples were a couple of women and a few men aged 18 to 49.

Germline assignment: CDR1 SGHRS and CDR2 YFSETQ. Trimming took 4 bases from V and 9 from J, leaving 17 bases between them. This CDR3 spans 14 amino acids. CD8 cells regarded as naive lacked CD45RO, were positively chosen for CCR7, and omitted terminally differentiated effector memory CD45RA+ cells. Some clones are missing from TCRdb's copy, which holds only in-frame ones; the method was immunoSEQ multiplex PCR. The table has about 2.2 million clones, over 85% seen once. Sequencing was carried out using naive CD8+ T cells from PBMCs. The clonotype originates from a man between 18 and 35 years old in good health. Some clones in this sample may be carry-over from other donors' samples. The V gene is TRBV5-1, the J gene TRBJ2-1; the D gene is possibly TRBD2 (6 bases). CDR3 sequence (DNA): TGCGCCAGCAGCCCCGATCTGAAAGCGGGTGAGCAGTTCTTC. This sequence encodes CASSPDLKAGEQFF. The variable domain in full, with the rest retrieved from reference TRBV5-1 and TRBJ2-1, is KAGVTQTPRYLIKTRGQQVTLSCSPISGHRSVSWYQQTPGQGLQFLFEYFSETQRNKGNFPGRFSGRQFSNSRSEMNVSTLELGDSALYLCASSPDLKAGEQFFGPGTRLTVL.